Each of the 18 T cell receptor beta chains below was sequenced from the same sample in a study of patients and donors after allogeneic stem cell transplantation. TCRdb called the RT-PCR reads again in MiXCR, with one record for every CDR3 protein. The repertoire has 900,000 to 1,000,000 distinct CDR3 sequences, over 15% of them found once; the top ten carry around 6%. Material for sequencing was blood, either unsorted or a sorted T cell fraction (not recorded which). The receptors were gathered from a human donor who was either an allogeneic HSCT recipient or a stem cell or donor lymphocyte infusion donor (not recorded which). It is not recorded whose cells these are; they may come from a transplant donor.

A few counts support this clonotype. The V call is TRBV7-8, the J call TRBJ1-4, with TRBD1 identical over 7 bases. The ends lost 0 bases at V and 7 bases at J; junction bases unmatched: 8. CDR1 is SGHVS and CDR2 is FQNEAQ in the germline V gene. The CDR3 is 16 residues long. The CDR3 DNA sequence: TGTGCCAGCAGCTTAGCAACAGGGGCCGCGCGTGAAAAACTGTTTTTT. It codes for CASSLATGAAREKLFF.

CDR3 nucleotide sequence: TGTGCCAGCAGCTTAGCCGGGACAGCTCAAGAGACCCAGTACTTC. Translation gives CASSLAGTAQETQYF. The chain couples TRBV7-6 to TRBJ2-5; 7 positions agree with TRBD1. The length of the CDR3 is 15 residues. V gave up 0 bases and J gave up 2 bases; unmatched junction bases: 3. Germline V CDR1 and CDR2: SGHVS, FNYEAQ. The whole variable domain, filled in from reference TRBV7-6 and TRBJ2-5, reads GAGVSQSPRYKVTKRGQDVALRCDPISGHVSLYWYRQALGQGPEFLTYFNYEAQQDKSGLPNDRFSAERPEGSISTLTIQRTEQRDSAMYRCASSLAGTAQETQYFGPGTRLLVL.

The table lists this clonotype with many counts. The rearrangement uses TRBV12-5 and TRBJ2-1; no clear D. Germline assignment: CDR1 LGHNT and CDR2 FRNRAP. The CDR3 covers 11 residues. Trimming stripped 5 bases from V and 5 bases from J, with 4 bases between. This CDR3 is CASGPDNEQFF. The CDR3 nucleotides are TGTGCTAGTGGTCCGGACAATGAGCAGTTCTTC.

This chain joins TRBV20-1 and TRBJ2-2; D might be TRBD1 (6 bases). CDR3 length: 15 residues. Per germline, CDR1 DFQATT and CDR2 SNEGSKA (reference sequence). Between the trimmed V and J ends, which lost 2 bases and 2 bases, there was a span of 12 bases. The CDR3 protein is CSARHRQANTGELFF. In DNA, the CDR3 is TGCAGTGCTAGACACAGACAGGCAAACACCGGGGAGCTGTTTTTT.

This chain connects TRBV25-1 to TRBJ2-1; 10 bases match TRBD2. Germline CDR1 reads MGHDK; CDR2 reads SYGVNS. The CDR3 is made up of 15 amino acids. V gave up 2 bases and J gave up 6 bases; unmatched junction bases: 4. CDR3 DNA: TGTGCCAGCAGTGAACTAGCGGGAGTAGCCAATGAGCAGTTCTTC. Its protein product is CASSELAGVANEQFF.

The chain has TRBV5-1 and TRBJ1-6; possibly TRBD1 for D (5 bases). Germline loops: CDR1 SGHRS, CDR2 YFSETQ. The CDR3 covers 15 residues. Trimming pared 0 bases from V and 6 bases from J, leaving 10 bases between. CDR3 coding DNA: TGCGCCAGCAGCTTGGACGGGGCGGGTAATTCACCCCTCCACTTT. Translation: CASSLDGAGNSPLHF.

This clonotype was seen only a few times. This chain connects TRBV5-1 to TRBJ2-3; TRBD1 matches at 7 bases. The V gene's germline CDR1 is SGHRS and CDR2 YFSETQ. V lost 5 bases to trimming and J lost 3 bases; unmatched junction nucleotides: 6. CDR3 length: 14 residues. CDR3 sequence: CASRRTGATDTQYF. DNA for the CDR3: TGCGCCAGCAGACGGACAGGAGCAACAGATACGCAGTATTTT. Full variable domain (missing parts from reference TRBV5-1 and TRBJ2-3): KAGVTQTPRYLIKTRGQQVTLSCSPISGHRSVSWYQQTPGQGLQFLFEYFSETQRNKGNFPGRFSGRQFSNSRSEMNVSTLELGDSALYLCASRRTGATDTQYFGPGTRLTVL.

The chain is built from TRBV4-3 and TRBJ1-2; D unclear. This CDR3 has 12 residues. Per the germline V gene, CDR1 is LGHNA and CDR2 is YSLEER. With 0 bases removed from V and 8 bases from J, the gap between germline ends came to 7 bases. The CDR3 spells CASSQEGGGYTF. The CDR3 DNA reads as TGCGCCAGCAGCCAAGAGGGCGGGGGCTACACCTTC.

The chain joins TRBV6-2 or TRBV6-3 to TRBJ2-1; TRBD2 aligns across 11 bases. Germline V gene data show CDR1 as MNHEY and CDR2 as SVGEGT. The CDR3 has 17 amino acids. With 5 bases clipped from V and 0 bases from J, the junction kept 6 bases outside the gene matches. CDR3 DNA sequence: TGTGCCAGCAGTGGCACTAGCGGGGGCCGCTCCTACAATGAGCAGTTCTTC. Translated, it gives CASSGTSGGRSYNEQFF.

The chain is built from TRBV20-1 and TRBJ2-3, with D possibly being TRBD2 (6 bases). Germline V gene lookup returns CDR1 DFQATT and CDR2 SNEGSKA (reference sequence). V lost 3 bases to trimming and J lost 9 bases, with 22 bases between them. The CDR3 extends over 15 amino acids. CDR3 sequence (DNA): TGCAGTGCTAGTGCGACTAGTTCGTTTGAGTCAACGCAGTATTTT. It yields the protein CSASATSSFESTQYF.

The chain links TRBV2 to TRBJ1-2, with TRBD1 identical over 9 bases. CDR1 is SNHLY, CDR2 FYNNEI, per germline. J was trimmed by 8 bases and V by 6 bases; bases with no gene match: 13. This CDR3 contains 15 residues. The CDR3 coding sequence is TGTGCCAGCAGCGCAAGCTATACAGGGGGCAACGGCTACACCTTC. Protein: CASSASYTGGNGYTF.

The genes are TRBV6-2 or TRBV6-3 and TRBJ2-3, with 9 bases lining up with TRBD2. Per germline, CDR1 MNHEY and CDR2 SVGEGT. The CDR3 spans 17 residues. Trimming took 0 bases from V and 2 from J; bases not matched to a gene: 6. CDR3 DNA sequence: TGTGCCAGCAGTTACTCGCCGGGACTAGCAGTCACAGATACGCAGTATTTT. As protein: CASSYSPGLAVTDTQYF.

This sequence joins TRBV27 and TRBJ2-3, with 14 bases that match TRBD2. V was pared by 3 bases and J by 5 bases, with 1 base of the junction left unmatched. This CDR3 is built from 15 residues. CDR1 and CDR2 (germline): MNHEY, SMNVEV (reference sequence). Here the CDR3 DNA reads TGTGCCAGCAGTTTGGGACTAGCGGGAGTAGATACGCAGTATTTT. Translating it yields CASSLGLAGVDTQYF.

This clonotype was observed a handful of times. The rearrangement links TRBV7-2 to TRBJ2-2; D gene ambiguous. The CDR3 runs to 15 residues. The V end lost 2 bases, the J end lost 3 bases, and 10 bases lay between the germline ends. Germline values: CDR1 SGHTA, CDR2 FQGNSA. DNA of the CDR3: TGTGCCAGCAGCTTACTTCCACATTACACCGGGGAGCTGTTTTTT. It codes for CASSLLPHYTGELFF.

The CDR3 loop is CASSPFGTGRDTEAFF. The CDR3 coding sequence is TGTGCCAGCTCACCTTTTGGGACAGGGAGGGACACTGAAGCTTTCTTT. This chain connects TRBV18 to TRBJ1-1, with TRBD1 matching over 9 bases. The CDR3 totals 16 residues. Germline V CDR1 and CDR2: KGHSH, LQKENI. V gave up 3 bases and J gave up 3 bases; unmatched junction bases: 8.

This clonotype was found a few times. V usage is TRBV5-1 and J usage is TRBJ2-2; 9 positions agree with TRBD2. The CDR3 runs 16 residues. Trimming cost V 7 bases and J 3 bases; bases outside gene matches: 10. The germline V gene has CDR1 SGHRS and CDR2 YFSETQ. CDR3 sequence: CASSLVTSGYTGELFF. The CDR3 DNA reads as TGCGCCAGCTCGCTCGTGACTAGCGGATACACCGGGGAGCTGTTTTTT. Filled out from reference TRBV5-1 and TRBJ2-2, the complete variable domain reads KAGVTQTPRYLIKTRGQQVTLSCSPISGHRSVSWYQQTPGQGLQFLFEYFSETQRNKGNFPGRFSGRQFSNSRSEMNVSTLELGDSALYLCASSLVTSGYTGELFFGEGSRLTVL.

V is TRBV29-1 and J is TRBJ1-1; D possibly corresponds to TRBD1 (6 bases). This CDR3 comprises 12 residues. The V gene's germline CDR1 is SQVTM and CDR2 ANQGSEA. V lost 5 bases and J 3 bases, leaving 10 bases between the germline ends. The CDR3 spells CSVCRGDTEAFF. CDR3 nucleotides: TGCAGCGTTTGCAGGGGCGACACTGAAGCTTTCTTT.

The rearrangement links TRBV5-1 to TRBJ2-2; D may be TRBD1 or TRBD2 (5 bases each). Germline values: CDR1 SGHRS, CDR2 YFSETQ. The CDR3 has 16 amino acids. Trimming removed 0 bases from V and 5 bases from J, with 14 bases in between. The CDR3 nucleotides are TGCGCCAGCAGCTTGGCCGGAGGTTGGGGGACCGGGGAGCTGTTTTTT. Its protein product is CASSLAGGWGTGELFF.